The 14 T cell receptor beta chains given below trace back to one sample, sequenced in a study of blood T cell repertoires in COVID-19. Generated by immunoSEQ multiplex PCR, the TCRdb table keeps only in-frame clones and is missing some. The sample has 250,000 to 300,000 clones; approximately 88% are singletons. The specimen sequenced was peripheral blood. The source is a woman aged 70-85 years with COVID-19, enrolled during active disease.

Details on this clone: Its ends do not fully match the called genes, so a read error is possible. In the same sample, other DNA sequences code for this CDR3. The V and J genes are TRBV2 and TRBJ2-7; 10 bases match TRBD1. The CDR3 runs to 15 residues. Per germline, CDR1 SNHLY and CDR2 FYNNEI. DNA for the CDR3: TGTGCCAGTAGTGGACCGGGACAGGGGTCCTACGAGCAGTACTTC. Protein sequence: CASSGPGQGSYEQYF.

The gene calls are TRBV4-3 and TRBJ2-1, with 10 positions matching TRBD2. CDR1 and CDR2 (germline): LGHNA, YSLEER. V was clipped by 0 bases and J by 5 bases; unmatched bases: 7. The CDR3 has 17 residues. CDR3 DNA sequence: TGCGCCAGCAGCCAAGACCCTAGCGGGAGTCCCCACAATGAGCAGTTCTTC. This sequence encodes CASSQDPSGSPHNEQFF.

Of note for this clone: At one boundary the junction diverges from the germline segment, which might be a read error. The sample has other DNA sequences that encode this CDR3 too. The chain recombines TRBV20-1 with TRBJ1-2; D gene ambiguous. In germline, CDR1 is DFQATT, CDR2 SNEGSKA (reference sequence). This CDR3 spans 11 amino acids. CDR3 bases: TGCAGTGCTAGTACGGACTATGGCTATACCTTC. This sequence encodes CSASTDYGYTF.

This chain uses TRBV6-1 with TRBJ1-1; the D is unclear. The CDR3 loop spans 14 amino acids. The germline V gene has CDR1 MNHNS and CDR2 SASEGT. V lost 2 bases and J 3 bases, leaving 10 bases between the germline ends. The CDR3 bases are TGTGCCAGCAGTGAAAACGGAGGGTACACTGAAGCTTTCTTT. Its protein is CASSENGGYTEAFF.

This sequence joins TRBV6-5 and TRBJ2-3; TRBD1 aligns across 8 bases. Germline CDR1 MNHEY, CDR2 SVGAGI. Trimming removed 5 bases from V and 5 bases from J; junction bases left unmatched: 6. This CDR3 comprises 14 residues. The CDR3, as DNA: TGTGCCAGCAGTCCCGGACAGGGAAAAGATACGCAGTATTTT. Its protein product is CASSPGQGKDTQYF.

The chain employs TRBV19 and TRBJ2-6; TRBD2 is a possible D gene (6 bases). This CDR3 is built from 15 residues. Trimming took off 8 bases at V and 0 bases at J, with 11 bases between the two ends. CDR1 LNHDA and CDR2 SQIVND come from the germline V gene (reference sequence). The CDR3 loop is CASGAGNSGANVLTF. The CDR3 DNA reads as TGTGCCAGTGGGGCGGGAAACTCTGGGGCCAACGTCCTGACTTTC.

The chain employs TRBV28 and TRBJ1-3, with D unresolved. Deletions cut 4 bases from V and 1 base from J, with 8 bases between. The CDR3 runs to 14 residues. The germline V gene has CDR1 MDHEN and CDR2 SYDVKM. CDR3 sequence (DNA): TGTGCCAGCAGTTCCCCGGGATCTGGAAACACCATATATTTT. Translating gives CASSSPGSGNTIYF. Full variable domain (outside the CDR3, taken from reference TRBV28 and TRBJ1-3): DVKVTQSSRYLVKRTGEKVFLECVQDMDHENMFWYRQDPGLGLRLIYFSYDVKMKEKGDIPEGYSVSREKKERFSLILESASTNQTSMYLCASSSPGSGNTIYFGEGSWLTVV.

The chain uses TRBV4-1 and TRBJ2-1; D is uncertain. The CDR3 is 16 residues long. Germline assignment: CDR1 MGHRA and CDR2 YSYEKL. V was pared by 1 base and J by 0 bases, with 10 bases between. CDR3 in DNA: TGCGCCAGCAGCCAAGGTGGTAGTCCCTCCTACAATGAGCAGTTCTTC. Protein: CASSQGGSPSYNEQFF.

The chain carries TRBV5-1 and TRBJ2-7; weak D call: TRBD1 (5 bases). Germline lookup yields CDR1 SGHRS and CDR2 YFSETQ. Trimming cost V 0 bases and J 5 bases, with 12 bases left between them. CDR3 size: 14 residues. CDR3 DNA: TGCGCCAGCAGCTTGGCCCCACAGGTCCACGAGCAGTACTTC. It is translated as CASSLAPQVHEQYF. The whole variable domain, remainder taken from reference TRBV5-1 and TRBJ2-7, is KAGVTQTPRYLIKTRGQQVTLSCSPISGHRSVSWYQQTPGQGLQFLFEYFSETQRNKGNFPGRFSGRQFSNSRSEMNVSTLELGDSALYLCASSLAPQVHEQYFGPGTRLTVT.

The V and J genes are TRBV10-3 and TRBJ1-5, with 8 bases matching TRBD1. Germline V CDR1 and CDR2: ENHRY, SYGVKD. The V segment lost 6 bases and the J segment 5 bases; nucleotides outside the gene matches: 6. CDR3 length: 14 residues. The CDR3 spells CAIRDTGGDQPQHF. DNA for the CDR3: TGTGCCATCAGAGATACAGGGGGGGATCAGCCCCAGCATTTT.

This rearrangement joins TRBV11-2 to TRBJ2-3, with TRBD2 matching over 8 bases. CDR1 is SGHAT, CDR2 FQNNGV, per germline. The CDR3 is 17 amino acids. Germline trimming cut 2 bases from V and 5 bases from J; bases unmatched to any gene: 12. The CDR3 sequence is CASSLSGGGLGGDTQYF. The CDR3 DNA is TGTGCCAGCAGCTTAAGTGGGGGGGGACTAGGAGGAGATACGCAGTATTTT.

The V call is TRBV27, the J call TRBJ2-1; a weak D match, TRBD2 (5 bases). V dropped 5 bases and J dropped 6 bases, with 14 bases sitting between them. This CDR3 is 14 amino acids long. Per germline, CDR1 MNHEY and CDR2 SMNVEV (reference sequence). The CDR3 spells CASSLMSSVNEQFF. The CDR3 bases are TGTGCCAGCAGTCTTATGAGTAGCGTCAATGAGCAGTTCTTC.

The genes are TRBV6-6 and TRBJ2-2; TRBD2 aligns across 11 bases. The germline V gene has CDR1 MNHNY and CDR2 SVGAGI (reference sequence). CDR3 length: 16 amino acids. Trimming at V came to 6 bases and at J to 7 bases, leaving 10 bases not matched to a gene. CDR3 region: CASSRLAGPISGELFF. The CDR3 DNA reads TGTGCCAGCAGCAGACTAGCGGGACCCATTAGCGGGGAGCTGTTTTTT.

The chain has TRBV6-6 and TRBJ1-1, with 7 bases fitting TRBD1. Germline lookup yields CDR1 MNHNY and CDR2 SVGAGI (reference sequence). The V gene end was trimmed by 4 bases and the J gene end by 13 bases; junction bases not matched to a gene: 12. This CDR3 comprises 13 residues. CDR3 loop: CASSSRTGIGGFF. The CDR3 DNA sequence: TGTGCCAGCAGTTCCAGGACAGGAATTGGGGGTTTCTTT.